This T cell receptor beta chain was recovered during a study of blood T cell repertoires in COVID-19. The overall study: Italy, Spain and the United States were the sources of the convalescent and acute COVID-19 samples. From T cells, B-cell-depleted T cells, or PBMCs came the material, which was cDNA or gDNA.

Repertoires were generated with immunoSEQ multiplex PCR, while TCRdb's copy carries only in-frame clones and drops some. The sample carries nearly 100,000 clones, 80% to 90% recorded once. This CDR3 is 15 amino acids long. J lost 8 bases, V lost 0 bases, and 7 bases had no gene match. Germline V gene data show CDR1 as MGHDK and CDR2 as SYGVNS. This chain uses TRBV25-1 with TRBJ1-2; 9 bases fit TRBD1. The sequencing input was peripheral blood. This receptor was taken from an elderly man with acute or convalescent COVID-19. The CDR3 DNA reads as TGTGCCAGCAGTGAATATGCCACAGGGGGCCGGGGCTACACCTTC. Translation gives CASSEYATGGRGYTF.